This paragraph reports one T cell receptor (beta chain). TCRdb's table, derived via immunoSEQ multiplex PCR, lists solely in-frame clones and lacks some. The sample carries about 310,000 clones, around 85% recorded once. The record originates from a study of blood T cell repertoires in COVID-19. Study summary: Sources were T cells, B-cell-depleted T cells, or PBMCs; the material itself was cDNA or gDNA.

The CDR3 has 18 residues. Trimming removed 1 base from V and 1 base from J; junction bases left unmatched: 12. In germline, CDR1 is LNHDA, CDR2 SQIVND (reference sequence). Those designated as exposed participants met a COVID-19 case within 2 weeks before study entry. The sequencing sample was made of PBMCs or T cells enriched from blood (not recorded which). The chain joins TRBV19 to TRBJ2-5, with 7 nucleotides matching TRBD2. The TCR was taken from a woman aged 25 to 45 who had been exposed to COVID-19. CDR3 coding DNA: TGTGCCAGTAGTATAGTAGCTAGTGGCGGGAGTAGCCAAGAGACCCAGTACTTC. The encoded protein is CASSIVASGGSSQETQYF.